This T cell receptor beta chain was sequenced in a study of blood T cell repertoires in COVID-19. Study-wide context: Both acute and convalescent COVID-19 samples were obtained from the United States, Italy and Spain.

Germline values: CDR1 KGHSH, CDR2 LQKENI. The CDR3 is made up of 13 amino acids. Trimming removed 3 bases at V and 8 bases at J, with 10 bases between. In the original workflow: From reference gene primer amplification, estimates of nucleated cell counts were derived. Here immunoSEQ multiplex PCR was the method, and the copy in TCRdb shows in-frame clones only, minus some. V and J calls and clone size are as listed in that table; D and trimming were resolved from the DNA. The repertoire holds fewer than 400,000 clones, roughly 91% seen once, with about 2% in the top ten. Sequenced input: peripheral blood. This sequence originates from a woman in her 30s with COVID-19, enrolled during active disease. V usage is TRBV18 and J usage is TRBJ1-4, with no clear D. The CDR3 loop reads CASSPDFGEKLFF. The CDR3, as DNA: TGTGCCAGCTCACCGGACTTCGGAGAAAAACTGTTTTTT. Filled out from reference TRBV18 and TRBJ1-4, the complete variable domain reads NAGVMQNPRHLVRRRGQEARLRCSPMKGHSHVYWYRQLPEEGLKFMVYLQKENIIDESGMPKERFSAEFPKEGPSILRIQQVVRGDSAAYFCASSPDFGEKLFFGSGTQLSVL.